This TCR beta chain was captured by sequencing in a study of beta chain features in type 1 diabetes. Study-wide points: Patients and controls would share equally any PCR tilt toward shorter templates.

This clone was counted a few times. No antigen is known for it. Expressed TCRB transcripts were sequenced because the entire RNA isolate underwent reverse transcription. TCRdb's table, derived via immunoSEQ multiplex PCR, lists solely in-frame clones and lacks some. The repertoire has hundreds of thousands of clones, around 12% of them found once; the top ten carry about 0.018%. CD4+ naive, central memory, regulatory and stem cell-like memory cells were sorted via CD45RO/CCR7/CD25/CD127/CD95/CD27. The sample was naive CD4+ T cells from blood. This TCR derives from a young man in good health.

DNA for the CDR3: TGTGCCAGCAGCGCGCGACCTAGCGGGAGGCAGAGTGAGCAGTTCTTC. This sequence encodes CASSARPSGRQSEQFF. The V call is TRBV9, the J call TRBJ2-1, with 11 bases matching TRBD2. This CDR3 has 16 amino acids. V shed 3 bases and J 9 bases; nucleotides not matched to a gene: 11. Germline lookup yields CDR1 SGDLS and CDR2 YYNGEE.